This T cell receptor beta chain stems from a study of blood T cells in healthy people across ages. The CDR3 sequence is 12 residues long. Trimming pared 0 bases from V and 6 bases from J, leaving 6 bases between. Germline CDR1 GTSNPN, CDR2 SVGIG (reference sequence). Through a sample-barcoded 5' primer and a J-beta primer mix, a second PCR was run for roughly 7 to 12 cycles. TCRdb independently ran MiXCR on the 5' RACE reads; one entry per CDR3 protein. The sample shows more than 750,000 distinct CDR3 sequences, 25% to 35% of them seen only once. Regarding the study as a whole: Older individuals had lower TCR beta diversity per million T cells (the decline was roughly linear).

The sample holds many counts of this clonotype. Its antigen is not identified. These sequences were also reported in another study, on T cells of mothers and their children.

Sequencing used blood. This rearrangement joins TRBV30 to TRBJ2-1, with D unclear. This clonotype was obtained from a middle-aged woman in good health. CDR3 nucleotide sequence: TGTGCCTGGAGTGTAGTTCGCAATGAGCAGTTCTTC. Protein sequence: CAWSVVRNEQFF.